These 17 T cell receptor beta chains were all obtained from the same sample, sequenced in a study of beta chain features in type 1 diabetes. Their recognized antigens are unknown. The study, taken as a whole, reports: Type 1 diabetes patients had TCRB CDR3s that were shorter (moderately but significantly so) in all four CD4+ subsets.

As every portion of the isolated RNA was reverse transcribed, the sequencing read expressed TCRB transcripts. Sequencing was performed with immunoSEQ multiplex PCR; in TCRdb, only in-frame clones are kept and a portion is missing. Of roughly 250,000 clones listed, approximately 20% are singletons. The sample consisted of naive CD4+ T cells from blood. Receptors were obtained from a woman in her thirties or forties with type 1 diabetes.

This clone showed up just a few times. J is TRBJ1-2 and V is TRBV7-9; 7 bases are shared with TRBD1. V lost 3 bases and J lost 3; bases outside the gene matches: 1. The V gene's germline CDR1 is SEHNR and CDR2 FQNEAQ (reference sequence). This CDR3 comprises 13 residues. The CDR3 sequence is CASSFGQDYGYTF. DNA of the CDR3: TGTGCCAGCAGCTTTGGACAGGACTATGGCTACACCTTC. Variable domain in full (rest from reference TRBV7-9 and TRBJ1-2): DTGVSQNPRHKITKRGQNVTFRCDPISEHNRLYWYRQTLGQGPEFLTYFQNEAQLEKSRLLSDRFSAERPKGSFSTLEIQRTEQGDSAMYLCASSFGQDYGYTFGSGTRLTVV.

For this clone: This sample includes further DNA sequences coding for the same CDR3. This chain links TRBV5-1 with TRBJ2-1; D remains unclear. CDR3 length: 14 amino acids. The V gene's germline CDR1 is SGHRS and CDR2 YFSETQ. V lost 0 bases to trimming and J lost 1 base, with 5 bases between them. As DNA, the CDR3 is TGCGCCAGCAGCTTGGACGGTTCCTACAATGAGCAGTTCTTC. Encoded protein: CASSLDGSYNEQFF.

The chain couples TRBV29-1 to TRBJ2-2; TRBD1 matches at 8 bases. The germline CDR1 and CDR2 sequences are SQVTM and ANQGSEA. The CDR3 is made up of 15 amino acids. V gave up 4 bases and J gave up 0 bases; unmatched junction bases: 4. This CDR3 reads CSVARGLANTGELFF. The CDR3 region has the DNA TGCAGCGTTGCCAGGGGGCTTGCGAACACCGGGGAGCTGTTTTTT.

The chain employs TRBV30 and TRBJ1-5; D is uncertain. Trimming shortened V by 0 bases and J by 9 bases, and 24 bases separated the two germline ends. This CDR3 is built from 17 residues. Germline assignment: CDR1 GTSNPN and CDR2 SVGIG (reference sequence). The DNA of the CDR3 is TGTGCCTGGAGTGTGATGACGTGGGAGCGGATTATCTGGCCCCAGCATTTT. This sequence encodes CAWSVMTWERIIWPQHF.

The chain links TRBV4-2 to TRBJ1-5; D gene uncertain. V was shortened by 1 base and J by 4 bases, with 8 bases between the two germline ends. Germline V gives CDR1 LGHNA, CDR2 YNFKEQ. CDR3 length: 14 residues. As DNA, the CDR3 is TGTGCCAGCAGCCAAGCAGGTCCTAATCAGCCCCAGCATTTT. Residues: CASSQAGPNQPQHF.

The rearrangement joins TRBV5-6 to TRBJ2-7, with D possibly matching TRBD1 (5 bases). Germline V gene sequence: CDR1 SGHDT, CDR2 YYEEEE. Deletions cut 3 bases from V and 3 bases from J, with 10 bases between. CDR3 length: 13 amino acids. The CDR3: CASSSTAGYEQYF. The CDR3 region has the DNA TGTGCCAGCAGCTCGACAGCAGGCTACGAGCAGTACTTC. Drawing the rest from reference TRBV5-6 and TRBJ2-7, the complete variable domain is DAGVTQSPTHLIKTRGQQVTLRCSPKSGHDTVSWYQQALGQGPQFIFQYYEEEERQRGNFPDRFSGHQFPNYSSELNVNALLLGDSALYLCASSSTAGYEQYFGPGTRLTVT.

The chain recombines TRBV6-1 with TRBJ2-1; 11 positions agree with TRBD2. After removal of 2 bases from V and 10 bases from J, the junction contained 16 bases not matched to a gene. The CDR3 is 18 amino acids. Germline V gene sequence: CDR1 MNHNS, CDR2 SASEGT. The CDR3: CASSEFPLILAGAKEQFF. In DNA, the CDR3 is TGTGCCAGCAGTGAATTCCCCTTGATACTAGCGGGAGCCAAAGAGCAGTTCTTC.

V gene TRBV4-1 combines with J gene TRBJ1-5, with 9 bases identical to TRBD1. The CDR3 totals 13 residues. Germline V gene sequence: CDR1 MGHRA, CDR2 YSYEKL. Germline trimming cut 6 bases from V and 7 bases from J; bases unmatched to any gene: 4. The CDR3, as DNA: TGCGCCAGCAGTCGACAGGGGGGGCAGCCCCAGCATTTT. It encodes CASSRQGGQPQHF.

This clone turned up a few times. This chain links TRBV4-1 with TRBJ1-4; the D gene is possibly TRBD1 (5 bases). V dropped 4 bases and J dropped 3 bases, with 12 bases sitting between them. There are 15 residues in the CDR3. CDR1 and CDR2 from the germline V gene are MGHRA and YSYEKL. The CDR3 loop reads CASSPARAANEKLFF. The CDR3 coding sequence is TGCGCCAGCAGCCCCGCCAGGGCGGCTAATGAAAAACTGTTTTTT.

The chain couples TRBV5-1 to TRBJ2-5; TRBD1 matches at 8 bases. Germline V lookup: CDR1 SGHRS, CDR2 YFSETQ. The CDR3 consists of 15 residues. V gave up 4 bases and J gave up 1 base; unmatched junction bases: 6. CDR3 in DNA: TGCGCCAGCAGCACCTCCGGACAGGGCCAAGAGACCCAGTACTTC. Translated, it gives CASSTSGQGQETQYF.

This clone was seen a handful of times. V usage is TRBV10-3 and J usage is TRBJ2-1; 10 bases map to TRBD2. This CDR3 has 13 amino acids. V dropped 10 bases and J dropped 8; count of bases not matched to a gene: 8. Germline CDR1 reads ENHRY; CDR2 reads SYGVKD. Written as DNA, the CDR3 is TGTGCCACCGGGACTAGCGAAGGGGATGAGCAGTTCTTC. It encodes CATGTSEGDEQFF.

The V call is TRBV5-1, the J call TRBJ2-1; 7 nucleotides align to TRBD1. Trimming cost V 0 bases and J 4 bases; bases outside gene matches: 4. Per the germline V gene, CDR1 is SGHRS and CDR2 is YFSETQ. This CDR3 contains 15 residues. CDR3: CASSLATGLYNEQFF. CDR3 sequence (DNA): TGCGCCAGCAGCTTGGCGACAGGGCTATACAATGAGCAGTTCTTC.

The chain joins TRBV27 to TRBJ2-3, with 7 bases fitting TRBD1. V lost 3 bases, J lost 6 bases, and 6 bases stayed unmatched. The CDR3 is 14 residues long. CDR1 is MNHEY and CDR2 is SMNVEV in the germline V gene (reference sequence). The CDR3 here is CASSLTGWADTQYF. In DNA, the CDR3 is TGTGCCAGCAGTTTGACAGGGTGGGCCGATACGCAGTATTTT.

The chain combines TRBV28 with TRBJ1-1, with D perhaps TRBD1 (5 bases). V dropped 5 bases and J dropped 4 bases, with 17 bases sitting between them. Per the germline V gene, CDR1 is MDHEN and CDR2 is SYDVKM. This CDR3 region has 15 residues. CDR3 sequence (DNA): TGTGCCAGCAGTACCGCGGGGCGCGGAGGCACTGAAGCTTTCTTT. It codes for CASSTAGRGGTEAFF.

This clone turned up a few times. This CDR3 is CAISDPDRGQPQHF. DNA of the CDR3: TGTGCCATCAGTGACCCGGACAGGGGTCAGCCCCAGCATTTT. V gene TRBV10-3 combines with J gene TRBJ1-5; TRBD1 matches at 9 bases. The CDR3 runs 14 residues. The V gene's germline CDR1 is ENHRY and CDR2 SYGVKD. V lost 3 bases to trimming and J lost 6 bases; unmatched junction nucleotides: 3.

V and J are TRBV9 and TRBJ2-3; D unclear. There are 13 residues in the CDR3. Germline lookup yields CDR1 SGDLS and CDR2 YYNGEE. V gave up 9 bases and J gave up 0 bases, with 11 bases separating them. The CDR3 is CATSLSSTDTQYF. As DNA, the CDR3 is TGTGCCACCTCCCTGAGTAGCACAGATACGCAGTATTTT. Variable domain in full (rest from reference TRBV9 and TRBJ2-3): DSGVTQTPKHLITATGQRVTLRCSPRSGDLSVYWYQQSLDQGLQFLIQYYNGEERAKGNILERFSAQQFPDLHSELNLSSLELGDSALYFCATSLSSTDTQYFGPGTRLTVL.

The gene calls are TRBV2 and TRBJ2-1; TRBD1 might be the D (5 bases). Trimming stripped 5 bases from V and 8 bases from J, with 16 bases between. The CDR3 is 14 amino acids. CDR1 SNHLY and CDR2 FYNNEI come from the germline V gene. The CDR3 spells CASSSSRTLDEQFF. CDR3 bases: TGTGCCAGCAGTTCCTCCCGGACACTCGATGAGCAGTTCTTC.